This TCR beta chain was captured by sequencing in a study of blood T cells in healthy people across ages. The authors ran a second PCR of about 7 to 12 cycles using a sample-barcoded 5' primer and a J-beta primer mix. TCRdb itself ran the 5' RACE reads through MiXCR, one entry per CDR3 protein. This sample carries 1.5 million to 2 million distinct CDR3 sequences, about 39% of them seen once, and the ten largest clones take under 25%. Looked up from germline, CDR1 is WSHSY and CDR2 is SAAADI. The J segment lost 8 bases and the V segment lost 6 bases, leaving 11 bases of the junction unmatched. This CDR3 has 14 residues.

The sequence came from a human donor in good health. The source material was blood. This chain links TRBV10-2 with TRBJ1-2; 8 bases line up with TRBD1. CDR3 bases: TGCGCCAGCAGAGAACAGGGGGAGGCTAGCGGCTACACCTTC. The encoded protein is CASREQGEASGYTF.